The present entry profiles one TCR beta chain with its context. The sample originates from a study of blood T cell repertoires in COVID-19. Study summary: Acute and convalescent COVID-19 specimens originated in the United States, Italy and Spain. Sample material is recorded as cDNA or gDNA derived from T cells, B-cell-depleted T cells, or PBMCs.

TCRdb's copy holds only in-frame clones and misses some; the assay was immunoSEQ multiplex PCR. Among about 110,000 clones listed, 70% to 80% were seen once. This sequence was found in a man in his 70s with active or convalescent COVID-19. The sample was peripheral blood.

Here the CDR3 reads CATSDRQLNQPQHF. CDR3 coding DNA: TGTGCCACCAGTGATCGACAGCTCAATCAGCCCCAGCATTTT. The V call is TRBV24-1, the J call TRBJ1-5, with a tentative D call TRBD1 (5 bases). CDR1 is KGHDR, CDR2 SFDVKD, per germline. This CDR3 contains 14 residues. V gave up 3 bases and J gave up 3 bases, with 8 bases separating them.